Listed below are T cell receptor beta chains from one sample, sequenced in a study of cytomegalovirus exposure and HLA in healthy donors. The repertoire was sequenced with immunoSEQ multiplex PCR; TCRdb's copy has only in-frame clones and lacks some. Here the sample spans 150,000 to 200,000 clones, around 80% being singletons. Sequenced material: PBMCs. Receptor source: a middle-aged woman in good health and CMV-seronegative. Both conserved end residues are part of each CDR3. A D gene is named only where the DNA matches it firmly. Clone size, where shown, is once, few, many, or a class for clones that have expanded.

>TRBJ2-2|14|TRBV6-6|.|TRBD1
TGTGCCAGCAAAACCGGGACAGTAACCGGGGAGCTGTTTTTT
CASKTGTVTGELFF
>TRBJ1-3|13|TRBV5-1|.|TRBD1
TGCGCCAGCGAAGGGACAGTTGGAAACACCATATATTTT
CASEGTVGNTIYF
>TRBJ1-4|14|TRBV7-2|once|TRBD1
TGTGCCAGCAGCTCCGGGACAGTTAATGAAAAACTGTTTTTT
CASSSGTVNEKLFF
>TRBJ2-5|14|TRBV6-1|.|.
TGTGCCAGCAGTGCCCAGGGCAGGGAAGAGACCCAGTACTTC
CASSAQGREETQYF
>TRBJ1-4|15|TRBV5-1|few|.
TGCGCCAGCAGCCGTACGGCAGGGGCTGAGGAAAAACTGTTTTTT
CASSRTAGAEEKLFF
>TRBJ2-7|14|TRBV6-1|.|TRBD1
TGTGCCAGCAGCCGGGACAGGGTCTCCTACGAGCAGTACTTC
CASSRDRVSYEQYF
>TRBJ1-2|16|TRBV10-3|.|.
TGTGCCATCAGGGTCCAGAGAAGGGGGAATTACTATGGCTACACCTTC
CAIRVQRRGNYYGYTF
>TRBJ2-2|13|TRBV13|.|.
TGTGCCAGCAGCTTAGGCCTCCTCGGGGAGCTGTTTTTT
CASSLGLLGELFF
>TRBJ2-7|15|TRBV5-4|.|.
TGTGCCAGCAGCTTGGAGTCGGGCAGGGCAAACGAGCAGTACTTC
CASSLESGRANEQYF
>TRBJ1-6|14|TRBV5-4|.|.
TGTGCCAGCAGCTTTGAGGGCTATAATTCACCCCTCCACTTT
CASSFEGYNSPLHF
>TRBJ2-7|14|TRBV28|.|TRBD2
TGTGCCAGCAAAGGACTAGCGTTCACCTACGAGCAGTACTTC
CASKGLAFTYEQYF
>TRBJ2-7|14|TRBV5-1|.|.
TGCGCCAGCAGCTCGGGGGACCGTTTGTACGAGCAGTACTTC
CASSSGDRLYEQYF
>TRBJ1-1|15|TRBV5-4|.|TRBD1
TGTGCCAGCAGCTCTAAGGACAGGGGAAACACTGAAGCTTTCTTT
CASSSKDRGNTEAFF
>TRBJ1-2|14|TRBV7-2|.|.
TGTGCCAGCAGCTTAGTGGGAGATAACTATGGCTACACCTTC
CASSLVGDNYGYTF
>TRBJ2-7|13|TRBV4-3|.|.
TGCGCCAGCAGCCAAGGGTTCAGGGACGAGCAGTACTTC
CASSQGFRDEQYF
>TRBJ1-4|13|TRBV7-9|.|.
TGTGCCAGCAGCTTCCGCGGGGGCTTAAAACTGTTTTTT
CASSFRGGLKLFF
>TRBJ1-1|14|TRBV25-1|.|.
TGTGCCAGCGGGCAAATTGGGCCGAACACTGAAGCTTTCTTT
CASGQIGPNTEAFF
>TRBJ1-4|19|TRBV30|.|TRBD1
TGTGCCTGGAGTGTATTACCGGGACAGGGCCTGGCAACTAATGAAAAACTGTTTTTT
CAWSVLPGQGLATNEKLFF
>TRBJ1-5|15|TRBV5-6|.|TRBD1
TGTGCCAGCAGCACGACAGGGGAGGACGATCAGCCCCAGCATTTT
CASSTTGEDDQPQHF
>TRBJ2-2|15|TRBV30|once|TRBD2
TGTGCCTGGAGACTAGCGGGAGAAGGGGGCGGGGAGCTGTTTTTT
CAWRLAGEGGGELFF
>TRBJ1-3|16|TRBV7-9|.|TRBD1
TGTTCCAGCAGCTTAGGGAACAGGGGATCTGGAAACACCATATATTTT
CSSSLGNRGSGNTIYF
>TRBJ1-4|16|TRBV5-1|.|.
TGCGCCAGCAGCCGGACGGGGGACTCAACTAATGAAAAACTGTTTTTT
CASSRTGDSTNEKLFF
>TRBJ2-2|15|TRBV9|.|.
TGTGCCAGCAGCGATCCGTCCGCGGCGACCGGGGAGCTGTTTTTT
CASSDPSAATGELFF
>TRBJ1-4|13|TRBV30|.|.
TGTGCCTGGAGAACAGATTTCAATGAAAAACTGTTTTTT
CAWRTDFNEKLFF
>TRBJ2-7|16|TRBV4-1|.|TRBD1
TGCGCCAGCAGCCAAGAAGGGACAGGGGGGAACGACGAGCAGTACTTC
CASSQEGTGGNDEQYF
>TRBJ1-1|14|TRBV28|.|.
TGTGCCAGCAGTTTAGATCAGATAAACACTGAAGCTTTCTTT
CASSLDQINTEAFF
>TRBJ2-1|18|TRBV4-2|.|TRBD2
TGTGCCAGCAGCCCTTCCGTAGCGGGGGGGTCATTTTACAATGAGCAGTTCTTC
CASSPSVAGGSFYNEQFF
>TRBJ1-5|15|TRBV16|.|TRBD1
TGTGCCAGCAGCCTTCGAGGACAGGCCAATCAGCCCCAGCATTTT
CASSLRGQANQPQHF
>TRBJ2-7|12|TRBV2|.|.
TGTGCCAGCAGTGAAAGGCCTAGCGAGCAGTACTTC
CASSERPSEQYF
>TRBJ2-3|12|TRBV5-6|.|.
TGTGCCAGCAGCTTGACTACAGATACGCAGTATTTT
CASSLTTDTQYF
>TRBJ1-6|14|TRBV27|few|.
TGTGCCAGCAGTTTGGGCAGGGCTAATTCACCCCTCCACTTT
CASSLGRANSPLHF
>TRBJ2-1|16|TRBV19|.|TRBD1
TGTGCCAGTAGTCGGACAGGCCATACTTACTACAATGAGCAGTTCTTC
CASSRTGHTYYNEQFF
>TRBJ2-2|14|TRBV7-9|.|.
TGTGCCAGCAGCGATTACGACCGGGCCGGGGAGCTGTTTTTT
CASSDYDRAGELFF